Listed here are 30 T cell receptor beta chains from one sample, sequenced in a study of blood T cell repertoires in COVID-19. Assay: immunoSEQ multiplex PCR; the TCRdb copy retains only in-frame clones and omits some. The sample holds about 250,000 clones, around 88% seen once. The sample was peripheral blood. Source of these receptors: a woman in her 30s with COVID-19, enrolled during active disease.

This clone was picked up one time. V is TRBV11-3 and J is TRBJ1-1; no reliable D call. V lost 5 bases to trimming and J lost 6 bases, with 10 bases between them. In germline, CDR1 is SGHNT, CDR2 YENEEA. The CDR3 is 12 residues long. CDR3: CASSPGIAEAFF. The CDR3 region has the DNA TGTGCCAGCAGCCCGGGGATAGCTGAAGCTTTCTTT.

This sequence joins TRBV28 and TRBJ2-3; the D gene is possibly TRBD2 (7 bases). In germline, CDR1 is MDHEN, CDR2 SYDVKM. Trimming took 3 bases from V and 1 from J, leaving 11 bases between them. The CDR3 covers 15 residues. Written as DNA, the CDR3 is TGTGCCAGCAGTTTCGGCGGGGGCCGCACAGATACGCAGTATTTT. It translates to CASSFGGGRTDTQYF.

V gene TRBV6-1 combines with J gene TRBJ2-3, with 10 bases that match TRBD1. The ends lost 5 bases at V and 4 bases at J; junction bases unmatched: 6. This CDR3 is 15 amino acids long. CDR1 is MNHNS, CDR2 SASEGT, per germline. The CDR3: CASSKKTGGSDTQYF. DNA of the CDR3: TGTGCCAGCAGTAAAAAGACAGGGGGCTCAGATACGCAGTATTTT.

The CDR3 nucleotides read TGTGCCAGCAGCTCACTATCACCGGGACACATAAACGACGAGCAGTACTTC. Residues: CASSSLSPGHINDEQYF. The chain joins TRBV11-3 to TRBJ2-7, with D tentatively TRBD1 (6 bases). This CDR3 is 17 amino acids long. The V end was cut by 4 bases, the J end by 5 bases, with 24 bases between. Germline CDR1 and CDR2: SGHNT and YENEEA. The whole variable domain, filled in from reference TRBV11-3 and TRBJ2-7, reads EAGVVQSPRYKIIEKKQPVAFWCNPISGHNTLYWYLQNLGQGPELLIRYENEEAVDDSQLPKDRFSAERLKGVDSTLKIQPAELGDSAVYLCASSSLSPGHINDEQYFGPGTRLTVT.

The rearrangement uses TRBV20-1 and TRBJ1-5; 8 bases map to TRBD1. V was pared by 3 bases and J by 8 bases, with 9 bases of the junction left unmatched. The germline CDR1 and CDR2 sequences are DFQATT and SNEGSKA (reference sequence). The CDR3 consists of 14 residues. The DNA of the CDR3 is TGCAGTGCTAGTGAGGGGACAGGCTTAAAGCCCCAGCATTTT. Its protein is CSASEGTGLKPQHF.

This chain uses TRBV18 with TRBJ1-4; TRBD1 might be the D (5 bases). This CDR3 comprises 13 residues. V shed 6 bases and J shed 8 bases, with 13 bases lying between them. Germline loops: CDR1 KGHSH, CDR2 LQKENI. Here the CDR3 reads CASSLGAYEKLFF. DNA for the CDR3: TGTGCCAGCTCCTTAGGGGCTTACGAAAAACTGTTTTTT.

V usage is TRBV27 and J usage is TRBJ2-1; 10 positions match TRBD2. Germline values: CDR1 MNHEY, CDR2 SMNVEV (reference sequence). The CDR3 covers 17 residues. J was trimmed by 4 bases and V by 10 bases; bases with no gene match: 16. The CDR3 sequence is CATRSSSGSYLYNEQFF. DNA of the CDR3: TGTGCCACCCGAAGTTCTAGCGGGAGTTATCTTTACAATGAGCAGTTCTTC.

This clone was seen only a few times. The chain is built from TRBV20-1 and TRBJ2-7, with TRBD2 identical over 7 bases. Trimming at V came to 3 bases and at J to 0 bases, leaving 8 bases not matched to a gene. The CDR3 has 15 amino acids. Germline V gene lookup returns CDR1 DFQATT and CDR2 SNEGSKA (reference sequence). The CDR3 loop is CSASGPGGTSYEQYF. The CDR3, as DNA: TGCAGTGCTAGTGGTCCGGGGGGTACCTCCTACGAGCAGTACTTC.

The J gene is TRBJ1-2, the V gene TRBV25-1; D is ambiguous. Germline V gene sequence: CDR1 MGHDK, CDR2 SYGVNS. This CDR3 region has 12 residues. Deletions cut 3 bases from V and 7 bases from J, with 9 bases between. CDR3 nucleotide sequence: TGTGCCAGCAGTGACCGGGCGGGTGGCTACACCTTC. Its translation: CASSDRAGGYTF.

A single count supports this clone. This chain joins TRBV5-6 and TRBJ2-3; 8 positions match TRBD2. From germline, CDR1 is SGHDT and CDR2 YYEEEE. The CDR3 length is 19 residues. V shed 1 base, J shed 1 base, and the junction held 14 bases outside the gene matches. In nucleotides, the CDR3 is TGTGCCAGCAGCTTGTTAGGACTTAGAAGCGGGGGTCGCACAGATACGCAGTATTTT. It is translated as CASSLLGLRSGGRTDTQYF.

V usage is TRBV24-1 and J usage is TRBJ2-1; 9 bases line up with TRBD2. The CDR3 is 18 amino acids. Germline assignment: CDR1 KGHDR and CDR2 SFDVKD. V lost 0 bases, J lost 3 bases, and 8 bases stayed unmatched. DNA of the CDR3: TGTGCCACCAGTGATTTGAACTCGGGAGCGGGGGGCTACAATGAGCAGTTCTTC. This sequence encodes CATSDLNSGAGGYNEQFF.

The genes are TRBV20-1 and TRBJ2-7; 10 bases are a match to TRBD2. From germline, CDR1 is DFQATT and CDR2 SNEGSKA (reference sequence). V lost 3 bases to trimming and J lost 4 bases; unmatched junction nucleotides: 9. The CDR3 extends over 15 amino acids. This CDR3 reads CSASSLGLASYEQYV. CDR3 in DNA: TGCAGTGCTAGTTCCCTGGGACTAGCGTCTTACGAGCAGTACGTC.

This chain uses TRBV27 with TRBJ2-3; D not resolved. V lost 3 bases and J 5 bases, leaving 15 bases between the germline ends. This CDR3 region has 15 residues. Germline V gene data show CDR1 as MNHEY and CDR2 as SMNVEV (reference sequence). CDR3 sequence reads: CASSLSPLLLDTQYF. CDR3 DNA: TGTGCCAGCAGTTTGTCCCCACTGCTGTTAGATACGCAGTATTTT.

The chain employs TRBV10-1 and TRBJ1-6; weak D call: TRBD1 (5 bases). The germline V gene has CDR1 WNHNN and CDR2 SYGVQD (reference sequence). Trimming took 8 bases from V and 5 from J, leaving 7 bases between them. This CDR3 region has 12 residues. The CDR3 reads CASGHNNSPLHF. CDR3 coding DNA: TGCGCCAGCGGACACAATAATTCACCCCTCCACTTT.

This chain joins TRBV14 and TRBJ1-1, with D hard to call. Germline V gives CDR1 SGHDN, CDR2 FVKESK. V dropped 8 bases and J dropped 4 bases, with 14 bases sitting between them. The CDR3 sequence is 13 residues long. The CDR3 coding sequence is TGTGCCAGCGGTTACCCGACGGGCACTGAAGCTTTCTTT. Translation: CASGYPTGTEAFF.

The chain joins TRBV19 to TRBJ1-1, with 8 bases fitting TRBD1. Germline-derived CDR1 and CDR2 are LNHDA and SQIVND (reference sequence). This CDR3 has 15 amino acids. J lost 1 base, V lost 2 bases, and 3 bases had no gene match. CDR3 loop: CASSIYGTGNTEAFF. Here the CDR3 DNA reads TGTGCCAGTAGTATATATGGGACAGGGAACACTGAAGCTTTCTTT.

The CDR3 reads CSAVVFLAGGNEQFF. CDR3 in DNA: TGCAGCGCCGTCGTGTTCCTAGCGGGTGGGAATGAGCAGTTCTTC. This chain uses TRBV29-1 with TRBJ2-1; the match to TRBD2 covers 8 bases. V lost 7 bases, J lost 7 bases, and 15 bases stayed unmatched. The CDR3 is 15 amino acids. Germline-derived CDR1 and CDR2 are SQVTM and ANQGSEA.

The chain recombines TRBV7-6 with TRBJ2-5, with D unclear. Deletions cut 0 bases from V and 2 bases from J, with 10 bases between. CDR1 is SGHVS, CDR2 FNYEAQ, per germline. This CDR3 spans 15 amino acids. The CDR3 bases are TGTGCCAGCAGCTTAGCGCCCAATACACAAGAGACCCAGTACTTC. Translation: CASSLAPNTQETQYF.

The V gene is TRBV6-5, the J gene TRBJ1-1; D perhaps matches TRBD1 (5 bases). The CDR3 covers 14 residues. CDR1 is MNHEY, CDR2 SVGAGI, per germline. The V end lost 6 bases, the J end lost 0 bases, and 11 bases lay between the germline ends. In nucleotides, the CDR3 is TGTGCCAGCAGATTGACAGAACTGAACACTGAAGCTTTCTTT. The encoded protein is CASRLTELNTEAFF.

The rearrangement joins TRBV6-2 or TRBV6-3 to TRBJ1-2; D not certain. In germline, CDR1 is MNHEY, CDR2 SVGEGT. This CDR3 is 13 amino acids long. Trimming pared 2 bases from V and 7 bases from J, leaving 11 bases between. In nucleotides, the CDR3 is TGTGCCAGCAGTTACATCGGGGTACGTGGCTACACCTTC. Its protein is CASSYIGVRGYTF.

This clone was found once. The chain couples TRBV2 to TRBJ1-2; TRBD1 aligns across 7 bases. The CDR3 is made up of 16 amino acids. The V gene end was trimmed by 8 bases and the J gene end by 5 bases; junction bases not matched to a gene: 17. Germline CDR1 and CDR2: SNHLY and FYNNEI. The CDR3 here is CASRPTAGTVFYGYTF. The CDR3 coding sequence is TGTGCCAGCCGACCTACAGCCGGGACAGTTTTTTATGGCTACACCTTC.

Worth noting for this clone: This same CDR3 is encoded by further DNA sequences in the sample. V and J are TRBV9 and TRBJ2-1; D possibly corresponds to TRBD2 (7 bases). The length of the CDR3 is 15 residues. Trimming left V 0 bases short and J 2 bases short, with 9 bases between. From germline, CDR1 is SGDLS and CDR2 YYNGEE. The CDR3 spells CASSVGGGAYNEQFF. The CDR3 DNA reads TGTGCCAGCAGCGTAGGCGGGGGCGCCTACAATGAGCAGTTCTTC. Combining the CDR3 with reference TRBV9 and TRBJ2-1 gives the whole variable domain DSGVTQTPKHLITATGQRVTLRCSPRSGDLSVYWYQQSLDQGLQFLIQYYNGEERAKGNILERFSAQQFPDLHSELNLSSLELGDSALYFCASSVGGGAYNEQFFGPGTRLTVL.

The V and J genes are TRBV11-1 and TRBJ2-5; D uncertain. Trimming took off 5 bases at V and 4 bases at J, with 8 bases between the two ends. The CDR3 length is 12 residues. The germline CDR1 and CDR2 sequences are SGHAT and FQDESV (reference sequence). The CDR3 region has the DNA TGTGCCAGCAGCCTAACCATAGAGACCCAGTACTTC. Protein product: CASSLTIETQYF.

The rearrangement links TRBV4-3 to TRBJ2-5, with a possible D match to TRBD2 (5 bases). Per the germline V gene, CDR1 is LGHNA and CDR2 is YSLEER. This CDR3 spans 13 amino acids. The germline V and J ends were trimmed by 0 bases and 4 bases, with 6 bases remaining between them. CDR3 residues: CASSQELVETQYF. The CDR3 DNA reads TGCGCCAGCAGCCAAGAACTAGTAGAGACCCAGTACTTC.

The chain carries TRBV19 and TRBJ2-5, with D possibly being TRBD2 (6 bases). Germline loops: CDR1 LNHDA, CDR2 SQIVND (reference sequence). The CDR3 has 15 amino acids. The V and J ends lost 3 bases and 1 base respectively, with 12 bases between them. The CDR3 bases are TGTGCCAGTAGTATGGGGGGACGGATCCAAGAGACCCAGTACTTC. Translation: CASSMGGRIQETQYF.

The rearrangement uses TRBV4-1 and TRBJ2-5; 13 bases line up with TRBD2. J was trimmed by 2 bases and V by 4 bases; bases with no gene match: 4. The germline CDR1 and CDR2 sequences are MGHRA and YSYEKL. The length of the CDR3 is 16 residues. The CDR3 region has the DNA TGCGCCAGCAGCCTTTGGACTAGCGGGGGACAAGAGACCCAGTACTTC. As protein: CASSLWTSGGQETQYF.

The chain is built from TRBV25-1 and TRBJ2-3; 7 bases are a match to TRBD2. The CDR3 totals 18 residues. Germline V gene data show CDR1 as MGHDK and CDR2 as SYGVNS. The J segment lost 0 bases and the V segment lost 1 base, leaving 10 bases of the junction unmatched. The CDR3 DNA follows: TGTGCCAGCAGTGAATTAACTCCCACGCGGGGGAGCACAGATACGCAGTATTTT. This translates into CASSELTPTRGSTDTQYF.

V is TRBV21-1 and J is TRBJ2-7; TRBD1 is taken as the D call from the table, unchecked against the DNA. TRBV21-1 is a pseudogene locus. The CDR3 is 16 residues long. For the CDR3, the DNA is TGTGCCAGCAGCAAGCCGAGAGGGGGCCGATACTACGAGCAGTACGTC. This codes for CASSKPRGGRYYEQYV.

CDR3 in amino acids: CASSPRELNTEAFF. The CDR3 DNA follows: TGTGCCAGCAGTCCCCGTGAGTTGAACACTGAAGCTTTCTTT. The J gene is TRBJ1-1, the V gene TRBV27; D unclear. This CDR3 has 14 residues. The germline V gene has CDR1 MNHEY and CDR2 SMNVEV (reference sequence). Trimming pared 5 bases from V and 0 bases from J, leaving 10 bases between.

This sequence joins TRBV6-5 and TRBJ2-3; 10 bases line up with TRBD2. Per the germline V gene, CDR1 is MNHEY and CDR2 is SVGAGI. The junction had 6 bases not matched to a gene; V was cut back by 5 bases and J by 4 bases. The CDR3 consists of 15 residues. The CDR3 coding sequence is TGTGCCAGCAGTAGAAGCGGGGGGGCGGCAGATACGCAGTATTTT. It translates to CASSRSGGAADTQYF.